A selection of T cell receptor beta chains follows, all from one sample in a study of vaccination and CD4 T cells after COVID-19. TCRdb reanalysed the PCR reads using MiXCR and keeps one entry per CDR3 protein. This table holds tens of thousands of distinct CDR3 sequences, roughly 50% found once. This material consisted of CD4+ T cells from blood, taken about 7 months after SARS-CoV-2 vaccination. The source is a human donor who had recovered from COVID-19. The conserved cysteine and the conserved F or W are not part of the CDR3 here. Expanded clones are given a class, and other clones once, few, many or no size at all.

few,TRBV28,TRBJ1-4,ASSPGWDRELF
few,TRBV6-1,TRBJ2-5,ASSQRQGFQETQY
few,TRBV7-8,TRBJ2-7,ASSPRTSGRGAYEQY
-,TRBV7-3,TRBJ1-5,ASSFVGQGVAHQPQH
-,TRBV7-2,TRBJ2-7,ASSLGDRIYEQY
-,TRBV27,TRBJ2-1,ASRTTYNEQF
-,TRBV6-1,TRBJ2-5,ASSPSRVRKTQY
few,TRBV7-9,TRBJ1-1,ASSLGQGDTEAF
-,TRBV2,TRBJ1-1,ASRRGVTEAF
-,TRBV19,TRBJ1-5,ASSMGMAINQPQH
-,TRBV7-9,TRBJ2-1,ASSSGPPNEQF
few,TRBV6-1,TRBJ2-7,ASRGGSPGGNFYEQY
few,TRBV21-1,TRBJ2-3,ASSKPPRWRGTDTQY
few,TRBV20-1,TRBJ2-5,SARDHETQY
-,TRBV20-1,TRBJ2-7,SARGGAYEQY
-,TRBV19,TRBJ1-6,ASSMQSGGDSPLH
few,TRBV6-2/TRBV6-3,TRBJ2-7,ASSQGFSYEQY
few,TRBV27,TRBJ2-1,ASSYTGTVSYNEQF
-,TRBV20-1,TRBJ2-3,SAWTGGSTDTQY
-,TRBV27,TRBJ1-5,ASQPGFYSNQPQH
once,TRBV20-1,TRBJ2-2,SARDSGGVTGELF
-,TRBV2,TRBJ1-2,ASRASGTGANGYT
few,TRBV7-2,TRBJ2-7,ASSLVAQTGEQY
-,TRBV20-1,TRBJ1-5,SARPTGEAFNQPQH
few,TRBV7-8,TRBJ1-2,ASSLDIGGGYGYT
-,TRBV20-1,TRBJ2-7,SARDASGILLEQY
few,TRBV20-1,TRBJ1-3,SAREEPKRTIY
-,TRBV7-6,TRBJ2-2,ASSLRPILQSAGELF
-,TRBV7-9,TRBJ1-2,ASSLEGAAYGYT
-,TRBV20-1,TRBJ2-5,SAGQPGQRRETQY
-,TRBV27,TRBJ2-7,ASSPQRGGEQY
-,TRBV20-1,TRBJ2-1,SARVGKLRSYNEQF
-,TRBV6-2/TRBV6-3,TRBJ1-2,ASSSRAGGTSSGYT
-,TRBV2,TRBJ2-1,ASSEGESYNEQF
-,TRBV4-3,TRBJ2-5,ASSQDYGVGGVWTQY
-,TRBV29-1,TRBJ2-7,SVEFPGFSYEQY
-,TRBV7-2,TRBJ1-5,ASSWGGSNQPQH
-,TRBV7-2,TRBJ2-6,ASSSTGRRFSGANVLT
-,TRBV10-3,TRBJ2-1,AISVTAGPLAEQF
-,TRBV18,TRBJ1-2,ASSPGEHYGYT
few,TRBV9,TRBJ2-7,ASSHGRDSTYEQY
-,TRBV2,TRBJ2-5,ATEQGARETQY
-,TRBV6-1,TRBJ2-2,ASSQGEATGELF
-,TRBV15,TRBJ2-5,ATSRGFRQPEEAEETQY
-,TRBV7-8,TRBJ1-1,ASSLGGTPIGAF
-,TRBV28,TRBJ1-2,ASSFGGRPNYGYT
-,TRBV27,TRBJ2-1,ASSLSDNNEQF
few,TRBV28,TRBJ1-1,ASSLPMTGYATEAF
-,TRBV28,TRBJ1-5,ASSGTGGVQPQH
-,TRBV7-9,TRBJ1-2,ASSTHTAGYT
-,TRBV27,TRBJ2-1,ASSLVGLDPTYNEQF